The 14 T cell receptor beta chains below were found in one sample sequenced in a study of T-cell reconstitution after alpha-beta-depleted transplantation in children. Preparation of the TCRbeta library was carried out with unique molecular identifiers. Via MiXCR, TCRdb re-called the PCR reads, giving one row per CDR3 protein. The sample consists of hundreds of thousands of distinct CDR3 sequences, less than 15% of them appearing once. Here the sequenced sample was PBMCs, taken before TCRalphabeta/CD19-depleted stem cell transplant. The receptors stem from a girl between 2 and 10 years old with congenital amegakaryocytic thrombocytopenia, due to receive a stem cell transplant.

In nucleotides, the CDR3 is TGTGCCACCAGTGGCAGCGGGTCTCCAAACAATGAGCAGTTCTTC. Its protein product is CATSGSGSPNNEQFF. The V and J genes are TRBV24-1 and TRBJ2-1, with D possibly TRBD2 on 6 matching bases. The germline CDR1 and CDR2 sequences are KGHDR and SFDVKD. The germline V and J ends were trimmed by 5 bases and 5 bases, with 15 bases remaining between them. This CDR3 has 15 residues.

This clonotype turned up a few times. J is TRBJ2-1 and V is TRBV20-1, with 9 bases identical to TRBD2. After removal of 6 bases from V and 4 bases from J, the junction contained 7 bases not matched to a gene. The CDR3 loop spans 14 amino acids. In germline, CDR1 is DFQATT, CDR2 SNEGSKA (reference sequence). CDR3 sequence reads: CSAAPLAGYNEQFF. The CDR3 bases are TGCAGTGCCGCCCCCCTAGCGGGGTACAATGAGCAGTTCTTC.

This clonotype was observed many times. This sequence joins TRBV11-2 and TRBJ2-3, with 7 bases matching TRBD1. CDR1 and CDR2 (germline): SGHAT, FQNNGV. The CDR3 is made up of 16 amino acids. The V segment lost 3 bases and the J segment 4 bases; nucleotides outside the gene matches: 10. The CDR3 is CASSFSILQGADTQYF. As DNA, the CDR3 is TGTGCCAGCAGCTTTTCCATTCTCCAGGGGGCAGATACGCAGTATTTT.

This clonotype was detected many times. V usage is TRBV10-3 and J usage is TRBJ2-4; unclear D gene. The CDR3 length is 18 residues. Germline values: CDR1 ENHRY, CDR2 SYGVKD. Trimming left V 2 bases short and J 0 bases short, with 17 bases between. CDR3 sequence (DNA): TGTGCCATCAGTGAGGAACAGAGCCGCAACCAAGCCAAAAACATTCAGTACTTC. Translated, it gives CAISEEQSRNQAKNIQYF.

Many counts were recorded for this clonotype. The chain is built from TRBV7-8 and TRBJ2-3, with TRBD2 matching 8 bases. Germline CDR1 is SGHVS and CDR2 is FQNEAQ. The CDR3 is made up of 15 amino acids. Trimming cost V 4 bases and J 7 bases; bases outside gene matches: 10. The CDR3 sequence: CASSWYNGRANTQYF. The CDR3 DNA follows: TGTGCCAGCAGCTGGTACAACGGGAGGGCCAATACGCAGTATTTT. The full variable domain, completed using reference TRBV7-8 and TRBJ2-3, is GAGVSQSPRYKVAKRGQDVALRCDPISGHVSLFWYQQALGQGPEFLTYFQNEAQLDKSGLPSDRFFAERPEGSVSTLKIQRTQQEDSAVYLCASSWYNGRANTQYFGPGTRLTVL.

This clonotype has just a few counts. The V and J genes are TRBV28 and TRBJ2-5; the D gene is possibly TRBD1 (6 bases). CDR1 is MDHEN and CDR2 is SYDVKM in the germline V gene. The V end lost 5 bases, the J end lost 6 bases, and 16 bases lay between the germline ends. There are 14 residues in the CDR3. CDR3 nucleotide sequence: TGTGCCAGCAGTCTACCACAGGGAATGAAGACCCAGTACTTC. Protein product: CASSLPQGMKTQYF.

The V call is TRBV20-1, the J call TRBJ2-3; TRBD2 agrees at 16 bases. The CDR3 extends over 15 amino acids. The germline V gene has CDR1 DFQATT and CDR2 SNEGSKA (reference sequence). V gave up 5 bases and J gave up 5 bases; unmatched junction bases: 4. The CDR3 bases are TGCAGTGCTGGGACTAGCGGGAGGGCGGTAGATACGCAGTATTTT. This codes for CSAGTSGRAVDTQYF.

The CDR3 reads CASGRGWDTGELFF. The CDR3 DNA is TGTGCCAGCGGACGGGGGTGGGACACCGGGGAGCTGTTTTTT. The chain is built from TRBV2 and TRBJ2-2; D is possibly TRBD2 (6 bases). CDR1 is SNHLY, CDR2 FYNNEI, per germline. This CDR3 spans 14 amino acids. V lost 8 bases and J lost 3, with 13 bases in between.

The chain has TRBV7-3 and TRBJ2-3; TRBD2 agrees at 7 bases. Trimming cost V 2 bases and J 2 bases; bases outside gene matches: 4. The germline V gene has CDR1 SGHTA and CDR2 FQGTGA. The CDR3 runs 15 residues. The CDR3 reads CASSLSGLLTDTQYF. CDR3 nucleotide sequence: TGTGCCAGCAGCTTATCGGGACTACTCACAGATACGCAGTATTTT.

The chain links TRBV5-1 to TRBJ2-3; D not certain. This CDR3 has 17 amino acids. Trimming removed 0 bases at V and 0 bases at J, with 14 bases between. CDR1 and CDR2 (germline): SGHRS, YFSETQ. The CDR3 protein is CASSLETGQASTDTQYF. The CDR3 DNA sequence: TGCGCCAGCAGCTTGGAAACGGGCCAGGCCAGCACAGATACGCAGTATTTT.

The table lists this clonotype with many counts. The CDR3 spells CATGQGYSYEQYF. The CDR3 DNA follows: TGTGCCACCGGACAGGGGTACTCCTACGAGCAGTACTTC. The V gene is TRBV10-3, the J gene TRBJ2-7, with 9 bases lining up with TRBD1. CDR1 is ENHRY, CDR2 SYGVKD, per germline. With V trimmed by 10 bases and J by 0 bases, 4 bases remained unmatched. The CDR3 spans 13 residues.

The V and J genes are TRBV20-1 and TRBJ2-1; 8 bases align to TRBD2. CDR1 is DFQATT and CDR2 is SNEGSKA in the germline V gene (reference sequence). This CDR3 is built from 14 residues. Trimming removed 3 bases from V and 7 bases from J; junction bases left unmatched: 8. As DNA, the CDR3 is TGCAGTGCTAGCTTTAGCGGGGCGGGGAATGAGCAGTTCTTC. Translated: CSASFSGAGNEQFF.

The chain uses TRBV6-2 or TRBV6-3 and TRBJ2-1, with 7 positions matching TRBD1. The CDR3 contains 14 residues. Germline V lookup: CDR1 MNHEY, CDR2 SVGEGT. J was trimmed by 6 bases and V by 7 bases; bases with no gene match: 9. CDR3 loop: CASKTPTGTNEQFF. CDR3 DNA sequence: TGTGCCAGCAAGACACCGACAGGGACCAATGAGCAGTTCTTC.

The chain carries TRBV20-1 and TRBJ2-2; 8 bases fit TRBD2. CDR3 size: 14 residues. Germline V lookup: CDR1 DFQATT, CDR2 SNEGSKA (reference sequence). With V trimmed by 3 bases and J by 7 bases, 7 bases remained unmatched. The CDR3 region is CSASGRAPGGELFF. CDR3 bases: TGCAGTGCTAGCGGGAGGGCCCCGGGCGGGGAGCTGTTTTTT.